A single sample is the source of the 27 T cell receptor beta chains below, sequenced in a study of blood T cell repertoires in COVID-19. Profiling relied on immunoSEQ multiplex PCR, and the TCRdb table lists in-frame clones only, not all of them. This sample carries a few hundred thousand clones, approximately 90% of them seen once, and the ten largest clones take about 4%. Sequencing used peripheral blood. These receptors came from a man aged 60 to 75 who had recovered from COVID-19.

This sequence joins TRBV7-2 and TRBJ2-2; 9 nucleotides align to TRBD2. The CDR3 loop spans 18 amino acids. Germline V gene lookup returns CDR1 SGHTA and CDR2 FQGNSA. V trimming: 4 bases; J trimming: 3 bases; junction bases outside the gene matches: 12. CDR3 sequence: CASSSPWGRGGDTGELFF. Written as DNA, the CDR3 is TGTGCCAGCAGCTCTCCCTGGGGGCGGGGGGGCGACACCGGGGAGCTGTTTTTT.

J is TRBJ1-2 and V is TRBV29-1, with 12 nucleotides matching TRBD1. Per the germline V gene, CDR1 is SQVTM and CDR2 is ANQGSEA. J was trimmed by 6 bases and V by 6 bases; bases with no gene match: 5. The CDR3 runs 13 residues. CDR3 amino acids: CSVPGQGAHGYTF. In DNA, the CDR3 is TGCAGCGTCCCGGGACAGGGGGCTCATGGCTACACCTTC.

Only a few counts were recorded for this clone. The rearrangement links TRBV3-1 (or the pseudogene TRBV3-2) to TRBJ2-3, with a weak D call TRBD2 (5 bases). The V end lost 7 bases, the J end lost 6 bases, and 17 bases lay between the germline ends. This CDR3 has 14 amino acids. Germline CDR1 and CDR2: LGHDT and YNNKEL (reference sequence). Here the CDR3 DNA reads TGTGCCAGCACCGCGGGCCGTCAGAAGGATACGCAGTATTTT. It translates to CASTAGRQKDTQYF.

This clone showed up just once. This chain links TRBV7-2 with TRBJ2-1, with 8 bases identical to TRBD2. Per the germline V gene, CDR1 is SGHTA and CDR2 is FQGNSA. The CDR3 consists of 15 residues. The junction had 10 bases not matched to a gene; V was cut back by 7 bases and J by 5 bases. CDR3 sequence reads: CASIKSGGDHNEQFF. CDR3 nucleotides: TGTGCCAGCATCAAGAGCGGGGGAGACCACAATGAGCAGTTCTTC.

This clone has a handful of counts. The chain employs TRBV7-2 and TRBJ1-5; no clear D. The germline V gene has CDR1 SGHTA and CDR2 FQGNSA. The CDR3 has 13 amino acids. V lost 1 base, J lost 7 bases, and 8 bases lay in between. The CDR3 nucleotides read TGTGCCAGCAGCTTAGTCAGTCAACAGCCCCAGCATTTT. Its translation: CASSLVSQQPQHF.

V and J are TRBV18 and TRBJ1-3; weak D call: TRBD1 (5 bases). The length of the CDR3 is 14 residues. V lost 5 bases, J lost 2 bases, and 10 bases lay in between. The germline V gene encodes CDR1 KGHSH and CDR2 LQKENI. As DNA, the CDR3 is TGTGCCAGCTCAAAGACAGAAACTGGAAACACCATATATTTT. This encodes CASSKTETGNTIYF.

This chain uses TRBV27 with TRBJ1-1; D is ambiguous. The length of the CDR3 is 13 residues. Germline-derived CDR1 and CDR2 are MNHEY and SMNVEV (reference sequence). Trimming left V 5 bases short and J 4 bases short, with 11 bases between. The CDR3 region is CASSPFEGTEAFF. CDR3 coding DNA: TGTGCCAGCAGTCCCTTTGAGGGCACTGAAGCTTTCTTT.

This clone was detected only a few times. J is TRBJ2-5 and V is TRBV7-3, with D perhaps matching TRBD1 (6 bases). V lost 0 bases, J lost 4 bases, and 12 bases lay in between. The CDR3 loop spans 15 amino acids. Germline V lookup: CDR1 SGHTA, CDR2 FQGTGA. Here the CDR3 reads CASSLTVGGPETQYF. CDR3 in DNA: TGTGCCAGCAGCTTAACAGTAGGGGGTCCAGAGACCCAGTACTTC.

The chain carries TRBV9 and TRBJ2-2; tentative D call: TRBD2 (5 bases). Germline CDR1 reads SGDLS; CDR2 reads YYNGEE. The CDR3 consists of 12 residues. Trimming took 4 bases from V and 7 from J, leaving 8 bases between them. CDR3 loop: CASSQGSGELFF. The CDR3, as DNA: TGTGCCAGCAGCCAAGGGAGCGGGGAGCTGTTTTTT.

The chain carries TRBV11-2 and TRBJ2-7; TRBD2 might be the D (5 bases). The CDR3 totals 13 residues. V was pared by 8 bases and J by 3 bases, with 14 bases between. CDR1 is SGHAT, CDR2 FQNNGV, per germline. CDR3 residues: CASSPRGIYEQYF. In DNA form, the CDR3 reads TGTGCCAGCTCGCCCCGGGGTATCTACGAGCAGTACTTC.

The chain is built from TRBV10-3 and TRBJ1-3, with a possible D match to TRBD1 (6 bases). The CDR3 is 14 residues long. The germline CDR1 and CDR2 sequences are ENHRY and SYGVKD. Trimming took 5 bases from V and 2 from J, leaving 10 bases between them. Here the CDR3 DNA reads TGTGCCATCAGTCGTACAGGGACTGGAAACACCATATATTTT. This encodes CAISRTGTGNTIYF.

The table lists this clone with a count of one. V is TRBV5-1 and J is TRBJ1-2, with TRBD1 identical over 10 bases. The CDR3 is 14 residues long. The V gene's germline CDR1 is SGHRS and CDR2 YFSETQ. With 0 bases clipped from V and 8 bases from J, the junction kept 4 bases outside the gene matches. The CDR3 spells CASSLGDRGRGYTF. The CDR3 DNA reads TGCGCCAGCAGCTTGGGGGACAGGGGAAGAGGCTACACCTTC.

The J gene is TRBJ1-2, the V gene TRBV19; tentative D call: TRBD1 (5 bases). V lost 7 bases, J lost 1 base, and 16 bases lay in between. Germline V gives CDR1 LNHDA, CDR2 SQIVND (reference sequence). This CDR3 is 15 amino acids long. The CDR3 region has the DNA TGTGCCAGTACCGAACGATGGGGCAGTAACTATGGCTACACCTTC. It codes for CASTERWGSNYGYTF.

The chain couples TRBV5-4 to TRBJ1-1, with TRBD1 as a possible D gene (6 bases). Germline lookup yields CDR1 SGHNT and CDR2 YYREEE (reference sequence). The CDR3 runs to 14 residues. With 4 bases removed from V and 4 bases from J, the gap between germline ends came to 14 bases. The CDR3 nucleotides read TGTGCCAGCAGCACCGACAGGTTGGCCACTGAAGCTTTCTTT. Translation: CASSTDRLATEAFF. Supplemented by reference TRBV5-4 and TRBJ1-1, the full variable domain reads ETGVTQSPTHLIKTRGQQVTLRCSSQSGHNTVSWYQQALGQGPQFIFQYYREEENGRGNFPPRFSGLQFPNYSSELNVNALELDDSALYLCASSTDRLATEAFFGQGTRLTVV.

This chain links TRBV27 with TRBJ1-1; D is uncertain. Germline CDR1 reads MNHEY; CDR2 reads SMNVEV (reference sequence). V shed 3 bases and J shed 1 base, with 9 bases lying between them. CDR3 length equals 14 residues. CDR3 sequence: CASSFGRGNTEAFF. The DNA for the CDR3 is TGTGCCAGCAGTTTCGGACGGGGGAACACTGAAGCTTTCTTT.

The J gene is TRBJ2-7, the V gene TRBV6-4, with D possibly being TRBD2 (7 bases). The germline gives CDR1 MRHNA, CDR2 SNTAGT. The CDR3 is made up of 15 amino acids. V lost 3 bases, J lost 4 bases, and 16 bases lay in between. Here the CDR3 reads CASSEGARGAYEQYF. Written as DNA, the CDR3 is TGTGCCAGCAGTGAGGGGGCCCGGGGGGCGTACGAGCAGTACTTC.

This rearrangement joins TRBV3-1 (or the pseudogene TRBV3-2) to TRBJ1-2; D perhaps matches TRBD1 (6 bases). V lost 1 base and J lost 4, with 13 bases in between. CDR3 length: 15 residues. The germline V gene has CDR1 LGHDT and CDR2 YNNKEL (reference sequence). Here the CDR3 DNA reads TGTGCCAGCAGCCAAGTCCGGGACATTGCCTATGGCTACACCTTC. It is translated as CASSQVRDIAYGYTF.

V is TRBV24-1 and J is TRBJ2-1; 7 nucleotides align to TRBD2. This CDR3 comprises 18 residues. Germline-derived CDR1 and CDR2 are KGHDR and SFDVKD. V trimming: 3 bases; J trimming: 4 bases; junction bases outside the gene matches: 14. The CDR3 sequence: CATSDRTQRAGVYNEQFF. Here the CDR3 DNA reads TGTGCCACCAGTGATCGAACCCAACGGGCGGGGGTGTACAATGAGCAGTTCTTC.

As for this clone: Other DNA sequences from this sample encode an identical CDR3 as well. The V call is TRBV5-1, the J call TRBJ2-5; a possible D gene is TRBD2 (6 bases). V was shortened by 5 bases and J by 0 bases, with 8 bases between the two germline ends. CDR3 length: 13 residues. Per germline, CDR1 SGHRS and CDR2 YFSETQ. The CDR3: CASSGGYQETQYF. As DNA, the CDR3 is TGCGCCAGCAGTGGGGGGTACCAAGAGACCCAGTACTTC.

The rearrangement uses TRBV2 and TRBJ1-1, with 7 bases that match TRBD1. The V segment lost 6 bases and the J segment 2 bases; nucleotides outside the gene matches: 12. The CDR3 runs 16 residues. Per germline, CDR1 SNHLY and CDR2 FYNNEI. The CDR3 DNA follows: TGTGCCAGCAGCCCTATCTCGGGGACAGCTAACACTGAAGCTTTCTTT. This translates into CASSPISGTANTEAFF.

CDR3 DNA sequence: TGTGCCAGCAGCCGAGGAGGGACGACCGGGGAGCTGTTTTTT. It specifies CASSRGGTTGELFF. The V call is TRBV4-2, the J call TRBJ2-2; the D gene is possibly TRBD2 (6 bases). The ends were cut back, 4 bases at V and 5 bases at J, with 11 bases in the middle. In germline, CDR1 is LGHNA, CDR2 YNFKEQ. This CDR3 has 14 amino acids.

The genes are TRBV14 and TRBJ2-7; 8 bases fit TRBD2. CDR3 size: 16 residues. The germline CDR1 and CDR2 sequences are SGHDN and FVKESK. The junction had 11 bases not matched to a gene; V was cut back by 5 bases and J by 2 bases. The CDR3 region has the DNA TGTGCCAGCAGCTACAAAGGGACTAGATTTCCCTACGAGCAGTACTTC. Translated, it gives CASSYKGTRFPYEQYF.

V is TRBV5-1 and J is TRBJ2-3; perhaps TRBD2 as D (6 bases). V lost 0 bases and J lost 0, with 11 bases in between. The germline gives CDR1 SGHRS, CDR2 YFSETQ. The CDR3 covers 16 residues. The CDR3 protein is CASSLDAGISTDTQYF. The CDR3 coding sequence is TGCGCCAGCAGCTTGGATGCGGGGATTAGCACAGATACGCAGTATTTT.

The chain recombines TRBV14 with TRBJ2-7; 10 bases align to TRBD1. The CDR3 runs to 18 residues. J gave up 3 bases and V 0 bases, and 11 bases lay outside the gene matches. Germline V gene data show CDR1 as SGHDN and CDR2 as FVKESK. The CDR3, as DNA: TGTGCCAGCAGCCAAGATTCGGAGGGACAGGGGCTTTTCTACGAGCAGTACTTC. Amino acid sequence: CASSQDSEGQGLFYEQYF.

The CDR3 region is CASSQETRPGTSGNEQFF. The DNA for the CDR3 is TGTGCCAGCAGCCAAGAAACCCGTCCCGGGACTAGCGGGAATGAGCAGTTCTTC. The V call is TRBV4-2, the J call TRBJ2-1; 12 bases map to TRBD2. In germline, CDR1 is LGHNA, CDR2 YNFKEQ. The CDR3 is 18 amino acids. Trimming at V came to 0 bases and at J to 7 bases, leaving 10 bases not matched to a gene.

The V call is TRBV5-5, the J call TRBJ1-1; perhaps TRBD1 as D (6 bases). Looked up from germline, CDR1 is SGHKS and CDR2 is YYEKEE (reference sequence). This CDR3 has 15 residues. V was clipped by 1 base and J by 5 bases, with 15 bases between them. The CDR3 DNA follows: TGTGCCAGCAGCTTGATGTCAGGGACAAGTACTGAAGCTTTCTTT. Residues: CASSLMSGTSTEAFF.

V and J are TRBV29-1 and TRBJ2-1; TRBD1 matches 11 bases. V gave up 3 bases and J gave up 6 bases; unmatched junction bases: 7. Germline assignment: CDR1 SQVTM and CDR2 ANQGSEA. CDR3 size: 15 residues. DNA for the CDR3: TGCAGCGTTGACTTAGGACAGGGGGCCGGCAATGAGCAGTTCTTC. This sequence encodes CSVDLGQGAGNEQFF.